This entry concerns a single TCR beta chain. J gave up 7 bases and V 10 bases, and 6 bases lay outside the gene matches. CDR1 and CDR2 from the germline V gene are ENHRY and SYGVKD. The CDR3 has 13 residues. The source material, RNA transcripts, was used to amplify TCR beta CDR3 regions. TCR CDR3 underwent first-round RT-PCR with the HTBI primer set. TCRdb processed the multiplex PCR reads anew with MiXCR; each CDR3 protein has one entry. Here the sample spans around 280,000 distinct CDR3 sequences, roughly 13% being singletons. Patients having uncontrolled infection, another autoimmune disease, pregnancy or lactation were not included. This specimen comes from a study of T cells in Graves' hyperthyroidism and ophthalmopathy.

The material sequenced was blood. The chain joins TRBV10-3 to TRBJ2-2, with TRBD1 identical over 10 bases. This receptor was obtained from a woman aged 40-49 years with Graves' hyperthyroidism. The CDR3 spells CATRQGAGGELFF. For the CDR3, the DNA is TGTGCCACGCGACAGGGGGCTGGCGGGGAGCTGTTTTTT.